This T cell receptor beta chain was obtained from a study of blood T cell repertoires in COVID-19. Study details: Material from acute and convalescent COVID-19 was sourced from the United States, Italy and Spain.

Some clones are missing from TCRdb's copy, which holds only in-frame ones; the method was immunoSEQ multiplex PCR. This sample has more than 200,000 clones, with about 85% found just once. Across 20 to 25 US areas, participants ranged in age from roughly 18 to 95 years. Self-reported history from a screening survey and questionnaire set each donor's cohort. Trimming cost V 4 bases and J 0 bases, with 11 bases left between them. Germline V gene sequence: CDR1 ENHRY, CDR2 SYGVKD. This CDR3 contains 15 residues. The clonotype was recovered from a woman aged 25 to 45 with acute COVID-19. Sequencing was carried out using PBMCs or T cells enriched from blood (not recorded which). The chain joins TRBV10-3 to TRBJ2-3, with a tentative D call TRBD2 (6 bases). CDR3 residues: CAISGDWTSTDTQYF. The CDR3 DNA reads as TGTGCCATCAGTGGGGACTGGACTAGCACAGATACGCAGTATTTT.